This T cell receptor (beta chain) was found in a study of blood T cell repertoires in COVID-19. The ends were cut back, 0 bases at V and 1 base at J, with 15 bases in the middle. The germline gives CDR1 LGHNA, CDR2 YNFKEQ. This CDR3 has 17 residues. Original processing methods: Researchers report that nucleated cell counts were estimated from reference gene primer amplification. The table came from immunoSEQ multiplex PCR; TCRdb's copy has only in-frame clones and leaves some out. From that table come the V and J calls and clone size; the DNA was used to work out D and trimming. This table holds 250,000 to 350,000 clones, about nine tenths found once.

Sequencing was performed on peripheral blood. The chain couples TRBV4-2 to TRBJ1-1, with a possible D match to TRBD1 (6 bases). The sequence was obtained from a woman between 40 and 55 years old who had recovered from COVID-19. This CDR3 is CASSQDPSGEGNTEAFF. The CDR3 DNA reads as TGTGCCAGCAGCCAAGACCCCTCAGGGGAAGGGAACACTGAAGCTTTCTTT.